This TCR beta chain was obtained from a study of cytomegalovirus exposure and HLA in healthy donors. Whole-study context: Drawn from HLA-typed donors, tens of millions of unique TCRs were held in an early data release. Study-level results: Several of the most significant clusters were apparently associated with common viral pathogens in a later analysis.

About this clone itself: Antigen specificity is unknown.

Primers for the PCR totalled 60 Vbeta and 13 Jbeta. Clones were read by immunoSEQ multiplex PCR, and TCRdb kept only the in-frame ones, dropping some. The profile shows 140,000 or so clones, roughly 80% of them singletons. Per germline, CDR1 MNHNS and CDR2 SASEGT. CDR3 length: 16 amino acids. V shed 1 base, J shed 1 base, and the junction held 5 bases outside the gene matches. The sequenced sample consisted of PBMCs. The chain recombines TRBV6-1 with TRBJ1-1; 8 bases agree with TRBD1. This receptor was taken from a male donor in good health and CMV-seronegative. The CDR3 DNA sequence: TGTGCCAGCAGTGAAGTATACAGGGGGAGGAACACTGAAGCTTTCTTT. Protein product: CASSEVYRGRNTEAFF.